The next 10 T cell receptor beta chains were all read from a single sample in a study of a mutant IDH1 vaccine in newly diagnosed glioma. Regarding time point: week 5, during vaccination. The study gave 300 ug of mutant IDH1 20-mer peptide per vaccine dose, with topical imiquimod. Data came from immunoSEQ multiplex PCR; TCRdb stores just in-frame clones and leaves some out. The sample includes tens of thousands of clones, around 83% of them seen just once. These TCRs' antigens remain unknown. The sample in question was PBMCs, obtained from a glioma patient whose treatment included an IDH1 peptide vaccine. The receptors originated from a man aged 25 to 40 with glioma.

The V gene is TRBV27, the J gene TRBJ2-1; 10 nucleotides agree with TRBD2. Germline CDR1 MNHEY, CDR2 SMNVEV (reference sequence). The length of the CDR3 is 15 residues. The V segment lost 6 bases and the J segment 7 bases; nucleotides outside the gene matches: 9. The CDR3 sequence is CASSSGLAERNEQFF. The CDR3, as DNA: TGTGCCAGCAGCTCCGGACTAGCGGAAAGGAATGAGCAGTTCTTC.

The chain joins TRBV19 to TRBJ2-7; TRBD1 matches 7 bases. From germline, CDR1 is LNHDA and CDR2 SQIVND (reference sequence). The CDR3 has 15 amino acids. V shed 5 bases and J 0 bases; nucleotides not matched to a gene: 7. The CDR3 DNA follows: TGTGCCAGTAGTGAGACAGGGCGTCTCTCCTACGAGCAGTACTTC. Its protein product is CASSETGRLSYEQYF.

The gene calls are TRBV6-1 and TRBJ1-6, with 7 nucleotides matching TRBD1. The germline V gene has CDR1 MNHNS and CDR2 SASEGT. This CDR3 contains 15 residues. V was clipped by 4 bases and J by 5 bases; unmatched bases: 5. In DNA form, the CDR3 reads TGTGCCAGCAGTGCTACCAGGGGGGATAATTCACCCCTCCACTTT. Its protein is CASSATRGDNSPLHF.

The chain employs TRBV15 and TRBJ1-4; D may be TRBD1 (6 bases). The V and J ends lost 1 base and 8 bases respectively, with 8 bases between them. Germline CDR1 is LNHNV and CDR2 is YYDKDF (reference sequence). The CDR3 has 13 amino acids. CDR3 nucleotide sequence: TGTGCCACCAGCAGAGGTCAGGGGGAAAAACTGTTTTTT. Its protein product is CATSRGQGEKLFF.

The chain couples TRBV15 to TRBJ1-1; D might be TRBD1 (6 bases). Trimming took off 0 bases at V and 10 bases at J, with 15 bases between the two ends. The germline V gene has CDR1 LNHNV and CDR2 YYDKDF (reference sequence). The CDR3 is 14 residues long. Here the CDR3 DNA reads TGTGCCACCAGCAGAGAGAGGGGGGGGTATACAGCTTTCTTT. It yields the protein CATSRERGGYTAFF.

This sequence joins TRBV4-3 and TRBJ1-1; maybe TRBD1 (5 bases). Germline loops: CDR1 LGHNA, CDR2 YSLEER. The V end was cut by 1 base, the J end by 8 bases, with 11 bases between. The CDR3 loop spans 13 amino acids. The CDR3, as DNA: TGCGCCAGCAGCCAAGTTAGACCAGGGGAAGCTTTCTTT. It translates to CASSQVRPGEAFF.

The CDR3 spells CASSHSGNQETQYF. The CDR3 DNA follows: TGTGCCAGCAGCCATAGCGGGAACCAAGAGACCCAGTACTTC. V gene TRBV5-6 combines with J gene TRBJ2-5; 8 bases map to TRBD2. The ends lost 4 bases at V and 0 bases at J; junction bases unmatched: 2. The CDR3 runs to 14 residues. Germline values: CDR1 SGHDT, CDR2 YYEEEE. The complete variable domain, with remaining parts taken from reference TRBV5-6 and TRBJ2-5, reads DAGVTQSPTHLIKTRGQQVTLRCSPKSGHDTVSWYQQALGQGPQFIFQYYEEEERQRGNFPDRFSGHQFPNYSSELNVNALLLGDSALYLCASSHSGNQETQYFGPGTRLLVL.

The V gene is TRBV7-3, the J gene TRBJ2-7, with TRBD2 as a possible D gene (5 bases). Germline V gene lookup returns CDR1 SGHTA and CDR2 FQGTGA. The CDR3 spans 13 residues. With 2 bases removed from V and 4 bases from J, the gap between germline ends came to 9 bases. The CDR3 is CASSLGGGYEQYF. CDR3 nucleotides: TGTGCCAGCAGCTTAGGCGGAGGTTACGAGCAGTACTTC.

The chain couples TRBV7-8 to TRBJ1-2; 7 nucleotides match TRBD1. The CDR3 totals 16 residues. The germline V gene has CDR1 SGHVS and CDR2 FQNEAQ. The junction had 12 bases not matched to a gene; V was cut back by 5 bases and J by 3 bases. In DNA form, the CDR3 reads TGTGCCAGCAGCCCCGGGACAGCATTGCCCCACTATGGCTACACCTTC. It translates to CASSPGTALPHYGYTF.

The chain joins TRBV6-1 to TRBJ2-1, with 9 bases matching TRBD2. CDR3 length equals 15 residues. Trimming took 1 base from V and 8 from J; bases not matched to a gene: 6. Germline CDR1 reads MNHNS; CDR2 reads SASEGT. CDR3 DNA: TGTGCCAGCAGTGAAGGCGCTAGCGGGGACGATGAGCAGTTCTTC. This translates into CASSEGASGDDEQFF.